Listed here are 32 T cell receptor beta chains from one sample, sequenced in a study of shared clonotypes between healthy human individuals. Only in-frame clones appear in the TCRdb table, and some are missing; sequencing was by immunoSEQ multiplex PCR. The table lists 2 million or so clones, about 95% of them singletons. Sequenced: naive CD4+ T cells sorted from blood. Subset indicated: CD45RA+ positively selected. Receptor source: a man in his late teens or twenties in good health.

This chain connects TRBV5-1 to TRBJ1-4, with a possible D match to TRBD1 (5 bases). CDR1 and CDR2 (germline): SGHRS, YFSETQ. Trimming left V 2 bases short and J 4 bases short, with 12 bases between. The CDR3 spans 15 residues. CDR3 in amino acids: CASSFGGVDNEKLFF. In DNA form, the CDR3 reads TGCGCCAGCAGCTTTGGGGGAGTTGATAATGAAAAACTGTTTTTT.

Remarks on this clone: One end of the junction fails to match germline, which may point to a read error. V usage is TRBV6-1 and J usage is TRBJ1-6, with 9 bases fitting TRBD1. CDR3 length: 13 amino acids. Germline V CDR1 and CDR2: MNHNS, SASEGT. This chain's CDR3 is CASSRGDREVGYF. The CDR3 coding sequence is TGTGCCAGCAGCCGAGGGGACAGGGAGGTGGGATACTTT.

A word on this clone: In the same sample, other DNA sequences code for this CDR3. The chain uses TRBV10-3 and TRBJ1-2; D gene unclear. Trimming pared 0 bases from V and 8 bases from J, leaving 10 bases between. The length of the CDR3 is 13 residues. Germline V gene data show CDR1 as ENHRY and CDR2 as SYGVKD. The CDR3 loop reads CAISESGVGGYTF. For the CDR3, the DNA is TGTGCCATCAGTGAGTCTGGGGTCGGGGGCTACACCTTC.

The V call is TRBV5-1, the J call TRBJ1-6, with 7 bases lining up with TRBD1. This CDR3 is built from 16 residues. Per the germline V gene, CDR1 is SGHRS and CDR2 is YFSETQ. Trimming cost V 4 bases and J 6 bases; bases outside gene matches: 10. CDR3 amino acids: CASSEIGTALNSPLHF. CDR3 coding DNA: TGCGCCAGCAGCGAAATCGGGACAGCCCTTAATTCACCCCTCCACTTT.

CDR3 residues: CASSSSGEGNTGELFF. The CDR3 DNA is TGCGCCAGCAGTTCTAGCGGGGAGGGCAACACCGGGGAGCTGTTTTTT. The genes are TRBV10-1 and TRBJ2-2, with 9 bases fitting TRBD2. This CDR3 has 16 amino acids. Germline V gene data show CDR1 as WNHNN and CDR2 as SYGVQD (reference sequence). V dropped 5 bases and J dropped 2; count of bases not matched to a gene: 6.

This chain uses TRBV28 with TRBJ2-3; no definite D call. In germline, CDR1 is MDHEN, CDR2 SYDVKM. V shed 5 bases and J shed 4 bases, with 7 bases lying between them. The CDR3 consists of 12 residues. The CDR3 reads CASSLGPDTQYF. As DNA, the CDR3 is TGTGCCAGCAGTCTCGGGCCAGATACGCAGTATTTT.

The chain joins TRBV5-1 to TRBJ1-5; D unresolved. V was pared by 4 bases and J by 7 bases, with 18 bases between. The CDR3 is 15 residues long. The germline CDR1 and CDR2 sequences are SGHRS and YFSETQ. In DNA, the CDR3 is TGCGCCAGCAGCGTATTAGGGCTGGTAGGCCAGCCCCAGCATTTT. This codes for CASSVLGLVGQPQHF.

Points on this clone: The same CDR3 also results from other DNA sequences found in this sample. The chain couples TRBV20-1 to TRBJ1-1; D gene unclear. This CDR3 comprises 11 residues. CDR1 is DFQATT, CDR2 SNEGSKA, per germline (reference sequence). V was shortened by 3 bases and J by 0 bases, with 2 bases between the two germline ends. The CDR3 protein is CSASLNTEAFF. CDR3 DNA sequence: TGCAGTGCTAGTTTGAACACTGAAGCTTTCTTT.

This chain joins TRBV5-6 and TRBJ2-7; unclear D gene. The CDR3 contains 13 residues. Germline V lookup: CDR1 SGHDT, CDR2 YYEEEE. Trimming shortened V by 6 bases and J by 1 base, and 11 bases separated the two germline ends. The DNA of the CDR3 is TGTGCCAGCAACTCGGGTGGATCCTACGAGCAGTACTTC. Translation: CASNSGGSYEQYF.

This clone was detected once. This sample also contains other DNA sequences that code for the same CDR3. This chain uses TRBV5-1 with TRBJ2-7; the match to TRBD2 covers 10 bases. Losses at the gene ends were 0 bases for V and 3 bases for J; bases not matched to a gene: 3. The CDR3 length is 15 residues. Germline lookup yields CDR1 SGHRS and CDR2 YFSETQ. Written as DNA, the CDR3 is TGCGCCAGCAGCTTGGAAGCGGGGGGGCACTACGAGCAGTACTTC. Protein: CASSLEAGGHYEQYF.

V is TRBV6-6 and J is TRBJ1-2, with D maybe TRBD1 (6 bases). The V gene's germline CDR1 is MNHNY and CDR2 SVGAGI (reference sequence). Trimming cost V 4 bases and J 7 bases, with 10 bases left between them. The CDR3 covers 12 residues. The CDR3, as DNA: TGTGCCAGCAGTTGGTCAGGGGTTGGCTACACCTTC. This sequence encodes CASSWSGVGYTF.

The chain's CDR3 is CAWRFQGGDYGYTF. The CDR3 coding sequence is TGTGCCTGGAGGTTCCAGGGTGGGGACTATGGCTACACCTTC. The chain couples TRBV30 to TRBJ1-2; D is perhaps TRBD1 (5 bases). The V end lost 3 bases, the J end lost 3 bases, and 14 bases lay between the germline ends. The CDR3 totals 14 residues. Germline lookup yields CDR1 GTSNPN and CDR2 SVGIG (reference sequence).

The count of this clone is one. Within the sample, other DNA sequences also encode this same CDR3. The chain employs TRBV25-1 and TRBJ1-5, with D maybe TRBD1 (5 bases). In germline, CDR1 is MGHDK, CDR2 SYGVNS. V shed 3 bases and J shed 2 bases, with 5 bases lying between them. The CDR3 is made up of 13 amino acids. CDR3 loop: CASSETGNQPQHF. The CDR3 DNA reads as TGTGCCAGCAGTGAGACAGGCAATCAGCCCCAGCATTTT.

The chain is built from TRBV14 and TRBJ1-2, with 12 bases that match TRBD1. The CDR3 contains 15 residues. In germline, CDR1 is SGHDN, CDR2 FVKESK. J was trimmed by 7 bases and V by 4 bases; bases with no gene match: 7. CDR3 nucleotides: TGTGCCAGCAGCCTTTCCGGGACAGGGGGCAGTGGCTACACCTTC. Its translation: CASSLSGTGGSGYTF.

The chain has TRBV5-1 and TRBJ2-7; 9 positions agree with TRBD2. The V and J ends lost 0 bases and 5 bases, in that order; junction bases with no gene match: 6. Germline CDR1 reads SGHRS; CDR2 reads YFSETQ. The CDR3 loop spans 15 amino acids. CDR3 in DNA: TGCGCCAGCAGCTTGGTGGCTAGCGGGACCCACGAGCAGTACTTC. This gives the protein CASSLVASGTHEQYF. The whole variable domain, remainder taken from reference TRBV5-1 and TRBJ2-7, is KAGVTQTPRYLIKTRGQQVTLSCSPISGHRSVSWYQQTPGQGLQFLFEYFSETQRNKGNFPGRFSGRQFSNSRSEMNVSTLELGDSALYLCASSLVASGTHEQYFGPGTRLTVT.

The V gene is TRBV18, the J gene TRBJ1-2, with a possible D match to TRBD1 (5 bases). The ends were cut back, 3 bases at V and 5 bases at J, with 13 bases in the middle. This CDR3 has 14 amino acids. In germline, CDR1 is KGHSH, CDR2 LQKENI. This CDR3 is CASSPDSYVYGYTF. The CDR3 region has the DNA TGTGCCAGCTCACCCGACAGCTACGTTTATGGCTACACCTTC.

The V call is TRBV30, the J call TRBJ1-6; 8 nucleotides match TRBD1. V shed 4 bases, J shed 10 bases, and the junction held 9 bases outside the gene matches. The CDR3 spans 14 residues. CDR1 GTSNPN and CDR2 SVGIG come from the germline V gene (reference sequence). The CDR3 protein is CAWTQQGGGSPLHF. CDR3 sequence (DNA): TGTGCCTGGACCCAACAGGGGGGTGGGTCACCCCTCCACTTT.

The chain links TRBV5-4 to TRBJ2-5, with D perhaps TRBD2 (5 bases). CDR3 length: 13 residues. Trimming took 4 bases from V and 4 from J, leaving 11 bases between them. Looked up from germline, CDR1 is SGHNT and CDR2 is YYREEE (reference sequence). The CDR3 DNA is TGTGCCAGCAGCACCGGGGTCGGAGAGACCCAGTACTTC. Its translation: CASSTGVGETQYF.

The rearrangement joins TRBV6-6 to TRBJ1-1, with TRBD1 matching over 9 bases. The CDR3 is 15 residues long. V gave up 5 bases and J gave up 2 bases; unmatched junction bases: 6. In germline, CDR1 is MNHNY, CDR2 SVGAGI (reference sequence). CDR3 loop: CASSTRDRDNTEAFF. DNA of the CDR3: TGTGCCAGCAGTACCCGGGACAGGGATAACACTGAAGCTTTCTTT.

The chain joins TRBV6-5 to TRBJ2-3; the D gene is possibly TRBD2 (6 bases). This CDR3 is built from 12 residues. Trimming removed 4 bases from V and 5 bases from J, with 7 bases in between. Germline V lookup: CDR1 MNHEY, CDR2 SVGAGI. CDR3 residues: CASSSREDTQYF. The DNA of the CDR3 is TGTGCCAGCAGTTCGCGGGAAGATACGCAGTATTTT.

This chain links TRBV7-9 with TRBJ1-5, with D hard to call. Trimming removed 0 bases at V and 2 bases at J, with 8 bases between. The CDR3 extends over 15 amino acids. Germline V lookup: CDR1 SEHNR, CDR2 FQNEAQ (reference sequence). The CDR3 DNA sequence: TGTGCCAGCAGCTTAGCTAATGTAGGCAATCAGCCCCAGCATTTT. Its translation: CASSLANVGNQPQHF.

This chain connects TRBV5-1 to TRBJ1-4; D is possibly TRBD1 (5 bases). The V end lost 1 base, the J end lost 0 bases, and 10 bases lay between the germline ends. CDR1 SGHRS and CDR2 YFSETQ come from the germline V gene. The CDR3 contains 16 residues. Here the CDR3 reads CASSLSRQSTNEKLFF. The DNA for the CDR3 is TGCGCCAGCAGCTTGAGCCGACAGTCAACTAATGAAAAACTGTTTTTT.

The chain uses TRBV28 and TRBJ1-2; 7 bases fit TRBD1. This CDR3 contains 15 residues. J was trimmed by 8 bases and V by 2 bases; bases with no gene match: 11. Germline V gene lookup returns CDR1 MDHEN and CDR2 SYDVKM. CDR3 sequence reads: CASSLRNTGVGGYTF. The CDR3 DNA follows: TGTGCCAGCAGTTTAAGAAATACAGGGGTAGGAGGCTACACCTTC.

The sample holds a few counts of this clone. The chain uses TRBV4-1 and TRBJ1-5; D not certain. This CDR3 is built from 15 residues. Germline-derived CDR1 and CDR2 are MGHRA and YSYEKL. V dropped 4 bases and J dropped 3 bases, with 13 bases sitting between them. The CDR3 loop reads CASSLIPSNNQPQHF. CDR3 sequence (DNA): TGCGCCAGCAGCCTTATCCCGAGCAACAATCAGCCCCAGCATTTT.

The chain carries TRBV29-1 and TRBJ1-4; D not certain. This CDR3 spans 12 amino acids. Germline V gene data show CDR1 as SQVTM and CDR2 as ANQGSEA. Trimming pared 5 bases from V and 4 bases from J, leaving 8 bases between. The CDR3 spells CSVITDNEKLFF. The CDR3 DNA follows: TGCAGCGTTATCACGGATAATGAAAAACTGTTTTTT. Full variable domain (remainder filled in from reference TRBV29-1 and TRBJ1-4): SAVISQKPSRDICQRGTSLTIQCQVDSQVTMMFWYRQQPGQSLTLIATANQGSEATYESGFVIDKFPISRPNLTFSTLTVSNMSPEDSSIYLCSVITDNEKLFFGSGTQLSVL.

To note about this clone: A clone one base away is much larger, so this may be a read error. CDR3 protein: CASSYPNTEAFF. CDR3 nucleotides: TGTGCCAGCAGCTACCCGAACACTGAAGCTTTCTTT. The chain joins TRBV7-2 to TRBJ1-1; D ambiguous. Deletions cut 4 bases from V and 1 base from J, with 4 bases between. The CDR3 covers 12 residues. Germline values: CDR1 SGHTA, CDR2 FQGNSA.

The rearrangement uses TRBV5-4 and TRBJ2-3, with D unresolved. The V end was cut by 6 bases, the J end by 1 base, with 15 bases between. The CDR3 consists of 15 residues. Germline values: CDR1 SGHNT, CDR2 YYREEE (reference sequence). The CDR3 here is CASTPDGAGTDTQYF. Written as DNA, the CDR3 is TGTGCCAGCACCCCTGATGGTGCAGGCACAGATACGCAGTATTTT.

The chain employs TRBV6-6 and TRBJ2-7; 9 bases are a match to TRBD1. This CDR3 comprises 16 residues. Losses at the gene ends were 4 bases for V and 4 bases for J; bases not matched to a gene: 11. Looked up from germline, CDR1 is MNHNY and CDR2 is SVGAGI (reference sequence). The CDR3, as DNA: TGTGCCAGCAGTTTACATCCCGGGACAGGGCGTTACGAGCAGTACTTC. Translating gives CASSLHPGTGRYEQYF.

This chain uses TRBV7-3 with TRBJ2-1, with no clear D. The CDR3 loop spans 13 amino acids. The germline V gene has CDR1 SGHTA and CDR2 FQGTGA. The V end was cut by 5 bases, the J end by 5 bases, with 10 bases between. The CDR3 region is CASSPRRDNEQFF. The CDR3 DNA follows: TGTGCCAGCAGCCCCCGCCGGGACAATGAGCAGTTCTTC.

The chain uses TRBV18 and TRBJ1-4, with 10 bases that match TRBD1. Trimming removed 5 bases from V and 7 bases from J; junction bases left unmatched: 7. The CDR3 loop spans 15 amino acids. Germline CDR1 and CDR2: KGHSH and LQKENI. The CDR3 spells CASSETGQGSEKLFF. Here the CDR3 DNA reads TGTGCCAGCTCAGAGACGGGACAGGGGAGTGAAAAACTGTTTTTT.

The rearrangement uses TRBV2 and TRBJ1-1, with no clear D. CDR3 size: 13 residues. V lost 4 bases to trimming and J lost 2 bases, with 8 bases between them. The germline V gene has CDR1 SNHLY and CDR2 FYNNEI. The CDR3 region has the DNA TGTGCCAGCAGTGTGATGGTCAACACTGAAGCTTTCTTT. Translated, it gives CASSVMVNTEAFF.

The CDR3 here is CASSQSWGLQETQYF. The CDR3 DNA is TGTGCCAGCAGCCAGAGTTGGGGGTTGCAAGAGACCCAGTACTTC. J is TRBJ2-5 and V is TRBV5-4, with D possibly called TRBD1 or TRBD2 (5 bases each). Trimming removed 4 bases at V and 2 bases at J, with 15 bases between. The CDR3 runs 15 residues. The germline CDR1 and CDR2 sequences are SGHNT and YYREEE (reference sequence).